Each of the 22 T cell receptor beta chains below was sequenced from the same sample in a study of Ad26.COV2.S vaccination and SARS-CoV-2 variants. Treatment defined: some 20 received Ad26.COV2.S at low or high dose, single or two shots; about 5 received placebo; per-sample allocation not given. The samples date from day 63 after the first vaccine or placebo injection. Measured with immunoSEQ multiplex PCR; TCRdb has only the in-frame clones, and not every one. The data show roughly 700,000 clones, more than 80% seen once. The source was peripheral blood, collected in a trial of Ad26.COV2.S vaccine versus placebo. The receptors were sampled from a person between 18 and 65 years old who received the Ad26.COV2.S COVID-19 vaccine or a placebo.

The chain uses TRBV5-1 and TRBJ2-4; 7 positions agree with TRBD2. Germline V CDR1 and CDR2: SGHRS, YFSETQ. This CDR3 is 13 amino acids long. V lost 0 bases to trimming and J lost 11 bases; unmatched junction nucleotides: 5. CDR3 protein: CASSLGAGEVQYF. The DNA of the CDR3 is TGCGCCAGCAGCTTGGGTGCGGGGGAGGTTCAGTACTTC.

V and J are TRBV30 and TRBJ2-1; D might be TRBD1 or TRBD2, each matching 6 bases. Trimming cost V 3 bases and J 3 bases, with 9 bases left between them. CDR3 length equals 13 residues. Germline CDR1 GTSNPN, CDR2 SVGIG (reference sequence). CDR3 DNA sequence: TGTGCCTGGAGCGCGGGACACTACAATGAGCAGTTCTTC. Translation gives CAWSAGHYNEQFF.

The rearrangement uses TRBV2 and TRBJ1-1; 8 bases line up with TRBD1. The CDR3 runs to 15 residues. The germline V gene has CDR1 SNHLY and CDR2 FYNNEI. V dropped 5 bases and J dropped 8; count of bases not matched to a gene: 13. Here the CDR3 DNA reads TGTGCCAGCAGTTGGACAGGGAGAGGAGTGGGGGAAGCTTTCTTT. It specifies CASSWTGRGVGEAFF. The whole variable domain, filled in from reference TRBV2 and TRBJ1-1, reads EPEVTQTPSHQVTQMGQEVILRCVPISNHLYFYWYRQILGQKVEFLVSFYNNEISEKSEIFDDQFSVERPDGSNFTLKIRSTKLEDSAMYFCASSWTGRGVGEAFFGQGTRLTVV.

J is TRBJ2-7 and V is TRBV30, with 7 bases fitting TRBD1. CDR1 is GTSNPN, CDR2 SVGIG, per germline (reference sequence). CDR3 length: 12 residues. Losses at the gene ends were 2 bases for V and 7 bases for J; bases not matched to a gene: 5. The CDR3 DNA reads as TGTGCCTGGAGTTTCCGGGACAGAGAGCAGTACTTC. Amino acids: CAWSFRDREQYF.

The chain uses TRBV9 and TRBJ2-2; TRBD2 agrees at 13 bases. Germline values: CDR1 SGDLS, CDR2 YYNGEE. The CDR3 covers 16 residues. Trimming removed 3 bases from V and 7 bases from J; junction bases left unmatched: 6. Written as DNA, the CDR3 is TGTGCCAGCAGCGCCGGACTAGCGGGGGTGGGCGGGGAGCTGTTTTTT. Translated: CASSAGLAGVGGELFF.

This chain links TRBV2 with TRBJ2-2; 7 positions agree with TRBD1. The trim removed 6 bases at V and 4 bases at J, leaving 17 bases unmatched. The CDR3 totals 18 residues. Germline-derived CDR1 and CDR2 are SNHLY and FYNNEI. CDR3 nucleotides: TGTGCCAGCAGAGACTCTTTACCGGACAGGTGGAGCACCGGGGAGCTGTTTTTT. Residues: CASRDSLPDRWSTGELFF. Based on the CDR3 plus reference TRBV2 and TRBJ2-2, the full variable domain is EPEVTQTPSHQVTQMGQEVILRCVPISNHLYFYWYRQILGQKVEFLVSFYNNEISEKSEIFDDQFSVERPDGSNFTLKIRSTKLEDSAMYFCASRDSLPDRWSTGELFFGEGSRLTVL.

The CDR3: CASSVYRGLGTGELFF. CDR3 coding DNA: TGTGCCAGCAGCGTTTACAGGGGGCTGGGCACCGGGGAGCTGTTTTTT. The rearrangement joins TRBV9 to TRBJ2-2, with 9 bases matching TRBD1. Germline lookup yields CDR1 SGDLS and CDR2 YYNGEE. Trimming removed 2 bases from V and 4 bases from J; junction bases left unmatched: 6. The CDR3 sequence is 16 residues long. The whole variable domain, remainder taken from reference TRBV9 and TRBJ2-2, is DSGVTQTPKHLITATGQRVTLRCSPRSGDLSVYWYQQSLDQGLQFLIQYYNGEERAKGNILERFSAQQFPDLHSELNLSSLELGDSALYFCASSVYRGLGTGELFFGEGSRLTVL.

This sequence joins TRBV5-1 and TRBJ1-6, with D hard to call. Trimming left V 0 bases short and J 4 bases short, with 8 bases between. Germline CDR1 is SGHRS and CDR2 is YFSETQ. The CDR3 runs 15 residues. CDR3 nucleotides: TGCGCCAGCAGCTTGGCCGAAGGGTATAATTCACCCCTCCACTTT. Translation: CASSLAEGYNSPLHF.

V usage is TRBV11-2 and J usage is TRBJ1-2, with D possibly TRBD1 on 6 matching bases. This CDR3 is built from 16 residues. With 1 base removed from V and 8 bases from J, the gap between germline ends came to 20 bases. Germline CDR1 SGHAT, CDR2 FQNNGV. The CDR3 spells CASSLVQGRRGEGYTF. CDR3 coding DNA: TGTGCCAGCAGCTTAGTTCAGGGGCGCAGGGGTGAAGGCTACACCTTC.

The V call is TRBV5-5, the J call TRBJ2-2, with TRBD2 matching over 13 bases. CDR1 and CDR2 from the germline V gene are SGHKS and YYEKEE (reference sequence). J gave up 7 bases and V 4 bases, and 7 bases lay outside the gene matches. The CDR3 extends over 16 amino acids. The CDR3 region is CASSLILAGGSGELFF. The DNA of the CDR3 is TGTGCCAGCAGCCTAATACTAGCGGGAGGGAGCGGGGAGCTGTTTTTT. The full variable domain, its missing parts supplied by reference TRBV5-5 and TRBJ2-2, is DAGVTQSPTHLIKTRGQQVTLRCSPISGHKSVSWYQQVLGQGPQFIFQYYEKEERGRGNFPDRFSARQFPNYSSELNVNALLLGDSALYLCASSLILAGGSGELFFGEGSRLTVL.

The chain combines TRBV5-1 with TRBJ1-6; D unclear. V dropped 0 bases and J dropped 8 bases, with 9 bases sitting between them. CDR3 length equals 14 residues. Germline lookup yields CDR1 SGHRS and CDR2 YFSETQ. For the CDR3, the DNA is TGCGCCAGCAGCTTGGGGGCCGGGGATTCACCCCTCCACTTT. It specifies CASSLGAGDSPLHF.

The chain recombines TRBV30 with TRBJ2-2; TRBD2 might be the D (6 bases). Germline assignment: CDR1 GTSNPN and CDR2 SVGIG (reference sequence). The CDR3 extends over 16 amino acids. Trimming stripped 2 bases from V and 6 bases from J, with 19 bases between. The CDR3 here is CAWSHLRGSFAGELFF. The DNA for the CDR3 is TGTGCCTGGAGTCACCTCCGGGGGTCTTTCGCCGGGGAGCTGTTTTTT.

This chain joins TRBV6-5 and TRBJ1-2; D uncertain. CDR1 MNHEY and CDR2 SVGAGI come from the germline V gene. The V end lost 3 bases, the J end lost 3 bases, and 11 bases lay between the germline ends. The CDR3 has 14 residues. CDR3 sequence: CASSYDGLDYGYTF. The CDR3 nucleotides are TGTGCCAGCAGTTATGATGGATTGGACTATGGCTACACCTTC.

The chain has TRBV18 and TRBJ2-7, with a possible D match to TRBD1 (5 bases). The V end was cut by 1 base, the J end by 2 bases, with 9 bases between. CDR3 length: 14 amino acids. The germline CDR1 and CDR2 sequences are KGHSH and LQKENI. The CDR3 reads CASSPRVDTYEQYF. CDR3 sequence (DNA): TGTGCCAGCTCACCACGGGTGGACACCTACGAGCAGTACTTC.

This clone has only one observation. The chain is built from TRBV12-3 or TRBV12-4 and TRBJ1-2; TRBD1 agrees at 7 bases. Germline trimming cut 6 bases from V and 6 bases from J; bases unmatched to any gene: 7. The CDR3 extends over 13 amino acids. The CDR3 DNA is TGTGCCAGCAGGATAGGGGGCTATCATGGCTACACCTTC. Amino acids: CASRIGGYHGYTF.

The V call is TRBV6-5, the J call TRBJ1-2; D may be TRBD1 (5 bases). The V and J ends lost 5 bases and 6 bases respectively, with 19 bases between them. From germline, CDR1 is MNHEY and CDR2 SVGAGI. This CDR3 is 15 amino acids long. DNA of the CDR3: TGTGCCAGCAGTAGGACATCAGGGCCTCGCGATGGCTACACCTTC. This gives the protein CASSRTSGPRDGYTF.

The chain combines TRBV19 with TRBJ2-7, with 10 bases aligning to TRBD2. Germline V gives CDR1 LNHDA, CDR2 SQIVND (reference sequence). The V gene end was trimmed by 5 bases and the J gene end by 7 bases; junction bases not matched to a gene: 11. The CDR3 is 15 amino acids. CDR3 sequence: CASSVWTSGAGEQYF. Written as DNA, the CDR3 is TGTGCCAGTAGTGTCTGGACTAGCGGAGCAGGGGAGCAGTACTTC.

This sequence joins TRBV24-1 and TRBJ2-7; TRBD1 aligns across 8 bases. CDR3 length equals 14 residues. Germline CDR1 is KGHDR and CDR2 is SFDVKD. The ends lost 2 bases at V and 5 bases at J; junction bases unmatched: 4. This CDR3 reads CATSDSRTGHEQYF. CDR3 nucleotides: TGTGCCACCAGTGATTCTCGGACAGGGCACGAGCAGTACTTC.

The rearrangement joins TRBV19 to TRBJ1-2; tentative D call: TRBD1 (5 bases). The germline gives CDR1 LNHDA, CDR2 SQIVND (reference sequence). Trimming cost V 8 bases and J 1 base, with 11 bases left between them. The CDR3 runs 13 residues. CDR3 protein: CASQGDYNYGYTF. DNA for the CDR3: TGTGCCAGTCAAGGGGATTATAACTATGGCTACACCTTC.

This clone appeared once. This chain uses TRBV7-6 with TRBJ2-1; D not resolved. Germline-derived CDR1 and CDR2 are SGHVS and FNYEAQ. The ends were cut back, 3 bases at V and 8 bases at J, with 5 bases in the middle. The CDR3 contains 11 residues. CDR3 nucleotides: TGTGCCAGCAGCTTTACCCATGAGCAGTTCTTC. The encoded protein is CASSFTHEQFF.

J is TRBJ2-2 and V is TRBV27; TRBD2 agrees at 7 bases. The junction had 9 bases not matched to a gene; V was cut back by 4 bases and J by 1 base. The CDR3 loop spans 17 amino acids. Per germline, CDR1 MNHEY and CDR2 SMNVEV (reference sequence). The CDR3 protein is CASSSQRGGRNTGELFF. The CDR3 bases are TGTGCCAGCAGTTCCCAGCGGGGCGGGAGGAACACCGGGGAGCTGTTTTTT.

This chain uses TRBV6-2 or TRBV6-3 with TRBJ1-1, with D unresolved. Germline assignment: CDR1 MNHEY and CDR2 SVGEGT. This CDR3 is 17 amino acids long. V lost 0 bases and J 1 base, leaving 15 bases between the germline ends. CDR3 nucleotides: TGTGCCAGCAGTTACTCATCGGGATTTTTCGAGAACACTGAAGCTTTCTTT. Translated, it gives CASSYSSGFFENTEAFF.